This T cell receptor (beta chain) appears in the sequencing data of a study of T-cell reconstitution after alpha-beta-depleted transplantation in children. Points from the study as a whole: A year post-transplant, T-cell counts and diversity derived mostly from newly produced T cells. Reportedly, alpha-beta T cells present about two months post-transplant originated from several hundred expanded clones of graft origin.

In this sample, this clonotype turned up many times. The antigen is unknown. For TCRbeta, the library was prepared with unique molecular identifiers. TCRdb re-called the PCR reads with MiXCR, one entry per CDR3 protein. Found here are hundreds of thousands of distinct CDR3 sequences, about a tenth of them singletons; the top ten hold roughly 27%. Germline V gives CDR1 DFQATT, CDR2 SNEGSKA (reference sequence). Trimming removed 3 bases from V and 8 bases from J, with 17 bases in between. The CDR3 contains 15 residues. The sample in question was PBMCs, obtained before TCRalphabeta/CD19-depleted stem cell transplant. V gene TRBV20-1 combines with J gene TRBJ1-6; D possibly corresponds to TRBD1 (5 bases). This receptor was identified in a child under two years old with acute myeloid leukemia, due to receive a stem cell transplant. The CDR3 here is CSARPGDLPYSPLHF. In DNA form, the CDR3 reads TGCAGTGCTAGGCCCGGGGACTTACCCTATTCACCCCTCCACTTT.